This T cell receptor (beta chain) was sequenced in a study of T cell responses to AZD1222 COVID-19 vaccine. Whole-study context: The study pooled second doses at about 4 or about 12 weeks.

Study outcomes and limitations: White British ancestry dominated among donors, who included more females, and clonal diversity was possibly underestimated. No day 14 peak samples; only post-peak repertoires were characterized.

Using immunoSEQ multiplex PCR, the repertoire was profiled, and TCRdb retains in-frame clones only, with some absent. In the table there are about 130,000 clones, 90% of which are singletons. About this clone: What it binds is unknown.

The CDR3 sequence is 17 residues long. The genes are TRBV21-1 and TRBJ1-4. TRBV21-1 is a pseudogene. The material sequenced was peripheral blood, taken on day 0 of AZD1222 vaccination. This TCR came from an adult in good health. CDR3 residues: CASGLLLTAGTNEKLFF. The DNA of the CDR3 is TGTGCCAGCGGACTACTCCTCACGGCAGGGACTAATGAAAAACTGTTTTTT.